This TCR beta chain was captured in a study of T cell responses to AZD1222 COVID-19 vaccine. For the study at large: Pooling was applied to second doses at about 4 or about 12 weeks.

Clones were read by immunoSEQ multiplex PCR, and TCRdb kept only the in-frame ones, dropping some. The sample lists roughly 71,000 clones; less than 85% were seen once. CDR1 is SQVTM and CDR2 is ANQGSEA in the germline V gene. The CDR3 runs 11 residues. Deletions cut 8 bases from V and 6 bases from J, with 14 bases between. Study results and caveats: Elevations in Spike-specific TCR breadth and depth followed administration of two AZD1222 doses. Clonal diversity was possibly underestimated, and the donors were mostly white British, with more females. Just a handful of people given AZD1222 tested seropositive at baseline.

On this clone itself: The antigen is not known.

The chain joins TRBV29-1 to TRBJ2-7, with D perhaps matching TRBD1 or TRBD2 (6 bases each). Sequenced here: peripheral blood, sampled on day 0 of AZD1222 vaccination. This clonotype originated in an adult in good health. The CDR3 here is CSPDRRGEQYF. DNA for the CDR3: TGCAGCCCCGACAGGCGGGGCGAGCAGTACTTC.